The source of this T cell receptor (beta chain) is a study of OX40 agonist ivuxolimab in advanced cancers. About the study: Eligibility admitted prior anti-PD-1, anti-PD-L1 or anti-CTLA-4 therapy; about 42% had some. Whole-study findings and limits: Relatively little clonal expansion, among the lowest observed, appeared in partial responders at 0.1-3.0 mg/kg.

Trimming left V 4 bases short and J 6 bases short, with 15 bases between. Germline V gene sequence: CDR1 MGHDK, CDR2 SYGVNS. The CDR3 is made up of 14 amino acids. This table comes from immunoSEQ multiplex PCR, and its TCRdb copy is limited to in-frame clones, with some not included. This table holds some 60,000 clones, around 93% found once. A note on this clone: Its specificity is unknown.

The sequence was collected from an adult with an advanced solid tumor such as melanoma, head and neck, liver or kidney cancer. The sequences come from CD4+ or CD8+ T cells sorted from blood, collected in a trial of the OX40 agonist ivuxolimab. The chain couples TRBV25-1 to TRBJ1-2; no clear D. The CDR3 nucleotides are TGTGCCAGCAGTGGAACTGGGCCACGGGATGGCTACACCTTC. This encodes CASSGTGPRDGYTF.